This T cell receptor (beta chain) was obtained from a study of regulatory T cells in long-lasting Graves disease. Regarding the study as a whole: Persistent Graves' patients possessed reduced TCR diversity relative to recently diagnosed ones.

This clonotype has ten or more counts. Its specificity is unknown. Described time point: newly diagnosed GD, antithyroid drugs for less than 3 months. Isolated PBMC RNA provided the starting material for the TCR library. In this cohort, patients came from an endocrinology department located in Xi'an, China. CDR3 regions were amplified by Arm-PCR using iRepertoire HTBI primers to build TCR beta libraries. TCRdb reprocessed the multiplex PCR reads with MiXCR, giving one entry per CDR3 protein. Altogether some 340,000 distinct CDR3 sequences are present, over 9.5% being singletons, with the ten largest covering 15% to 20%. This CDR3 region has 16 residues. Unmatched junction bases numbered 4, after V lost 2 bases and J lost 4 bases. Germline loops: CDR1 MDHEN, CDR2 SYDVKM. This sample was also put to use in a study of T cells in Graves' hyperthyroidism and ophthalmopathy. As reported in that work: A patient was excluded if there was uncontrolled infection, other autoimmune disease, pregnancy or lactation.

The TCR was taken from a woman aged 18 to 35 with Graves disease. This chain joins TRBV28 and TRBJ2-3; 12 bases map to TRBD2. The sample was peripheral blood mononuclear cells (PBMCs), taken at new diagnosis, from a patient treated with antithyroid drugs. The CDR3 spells CASSLRLAGVSDTQYF. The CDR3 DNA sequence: TGTGCCAGCAGTTTACGACTAGCGGGAGTATCAGATACGCAGTATTTT. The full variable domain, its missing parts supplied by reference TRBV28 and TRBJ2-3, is DVKVTQSSRYLVKRTGEKVFLECVQDMDHENMFWYRQDPGLGLRLIYFSYDVKMKEKGDIPEGYSVSREKKERFSLILESASTNQTSMYLCASSLRLAGVSDTQYFGPGTRLTVL.